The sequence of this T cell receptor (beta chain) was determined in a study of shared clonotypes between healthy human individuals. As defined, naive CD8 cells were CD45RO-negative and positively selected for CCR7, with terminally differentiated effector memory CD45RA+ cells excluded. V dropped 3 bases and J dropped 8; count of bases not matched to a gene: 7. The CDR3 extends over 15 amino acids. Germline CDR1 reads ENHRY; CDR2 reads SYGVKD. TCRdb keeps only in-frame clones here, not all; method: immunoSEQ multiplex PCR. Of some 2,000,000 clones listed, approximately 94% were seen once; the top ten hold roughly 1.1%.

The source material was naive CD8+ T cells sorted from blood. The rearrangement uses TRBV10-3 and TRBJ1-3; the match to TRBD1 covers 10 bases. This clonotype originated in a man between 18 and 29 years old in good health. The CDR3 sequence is CAISEPGTGEHTIYF. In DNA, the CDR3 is TGTGCCATCAGTGAACCCGGGACAGGGGAACACACCATATATTTT.